The 3 T cell receptor beta chains given below trace back to one sample, sequenced in a study of cytomegalovirus exposure and HLA in healthy donors. It was with 60 Vbeta and 13 Jbeta primers that the PCR ran. This table comes from immunoSEQ multiplex PCR, and its TCRdb copy is limited to in-frame clones, with some not included. Among more than 95,000 clones listed, roughly 18% were seen once. Sequencing was carried out using PBMCs. These receptors all come from a female donor in good health and CMV-seropositive.

This chain uses TRBV7-2 with TRBJ1-4; 7 bases are shared with TRBD1. J was trimmed by 4 bases and V by 5 bases; bases with no gene match: 7. The CDR3 covers 15 residues. CDR1 and CDR2 from the germline V gene are SGHTA and FQGNSA. The CDR3 DNA reads as TGTGCCAGCAGCCAACCAACAGGGGATAATGAAAAACTGTTTTTT. Encoded protein: CASSQPTGDNEKLFF.

This clone was seen a few times. The rearrangement uses TRBV7-6 and TRBJ2-5; no definite D call. The CDR3 is made up of 14 amino acids. The germline CDR1 and CDR2 sequences are SGHVS and FNYEAQ. V lost 0 bases and J 5 bases, leaving 10 bases between the germline ends. CDR3 sequence: CASSLAGSWETQYF. For the CDR3, the DNA is TGTGCCAGCAGCTTAGCGGGCTCGTGGGAGACCCAGTACTTC.

This chain uses TRBV28 with TRBJ1-2, with D hard to call. CDR1 and CDR2 (germline): MDHEN, SYDVKM. The CDR3 runs to 13 residues. V was shortened by 6 bases and J by 4 bases, with 12 bases between the two germline ends. The CDR3 nucleotides are TGTGCCAGCAGCCGAACCGATAGCTATGGCTACACCTTC. Its protein product is CASSRTDSYGYTF.